This note documents a single TCR beta chain sequence. The data belong to a study of blood T cell repertoires in COVID-19. For the study at large: Researchers got acute and convalescent COVID-19 samples from the United States, Italy and Spain.

The CDR3 runs to 14 residues. V lost 5 bases, J lost 6 bases, and 13 bases lay in between. Per germline, CDR1 LNHDA and CDR2 SQIVND (reference sequence). Original processing notes: By means of reference gene primer amplification, nucleated cell counts were estimated. Here immunoSEQ multiplex PCR was the method, and the copy in TCRdb shows in-frame clones only, minus some. The D gene and trimming were derived from the DNA, and the V and J assignments and clone size from that table. The sample lists about 250,000 clones, roughly nine tenths occurring once. This chain links TRBV19 with TRBJ2-2; TRBD1 is a possible D gene (5 bases). This TCR came from a woman aged 45-65 years who had recovered from COVID-19. The sequenced sample consisted of PBMCs or T cells enriched from blood (not recorded which). The CDR3: CASSSHNRPGELFF. The CDR3 DNA reads TGTGCCAGTAGTTCGCATAACAGGCCCGGGGAGCTGTTTTTT.